This TCR beta chain was recovered during a study of cytomegalovirus exposure and HLA in healthy donors. Whole-study context: HLA-typed donors were the source of tens of millions of unique TCRs held in an early data release. Study-level points and caveats: It was assumed in the presence/absence analyses that sequencing depth was roughly uniform across donors.

13 Jbeta primers and 60 Vbeta primers were used for the PCR. Some clones are missing from TCRdb's copy, which holds only in-frame ones; the method was immunoSEQ multiplex PCR. The table records around 140,000 clones, roughly 62% of them present only once. The CDR3 has 18 amino acids. Germline V gives CDR1 SGHDN, CDR2 FVKESK. V shed 4 bases and J 7 bases; nucleotides not matched to a gene: 10. A note on this clone: Antigen: not known.

The TCR was taken from a male donor in good health and CMV-seronegative. The V call is TRBV14, the J call TRBJ2-2; 15 bases line up with TRBD2. Material: PBMCs. In nucleotides, the CDR3 is TGTGCCAGCAGCCCACACTGGACTAGCGGGGGGGCCGGCGGGGAGCTGTTTTTT. Its protein is CASSPHWTSGGAGGELFF.